This T cell receptor beta chain originates from a study of cytomegalovirus exposure and HLA in healthy donors. About the research overall: Genetic ancestry analysis placed 81% of the 300 to 500 donors that were genotyped in the Caucasian-associated cluster. General study points: Among the CMV-associated chains, a few were confirmed in vitro as specific for CMV antigens.

Germline CDR1 is SGHNT and CDR2 is YYREEE (reference sequence). The CDR3 covers 17 residues. The junction had 14 bases not matched to a gene; V was cut back by 3 bases and J by 5 bases. Healthy bone marrow donors formed the donor group. A remark on this clone: Antigen: not known.

Vbeta (60) and Jbeta (13) primers were used in the PCR. Original processing methods: Approximately 72 million unique TCR beta chains, some 10 million of them shared, were counted by a later analysis. TCRdb's table, derived via immunoSEQ multiplex PCR, lists solely in-frame clones and lacks some. V and J calls plus clone size are reproduced from that table; the DNA served to infer D and trimming. The sample lists about 170,000 clones, approximately 71% occurring once. The chain couples TRBV5-4 to TRBJ2-7; 10 bases are a match to TRBD2. The clonotype originates from a woman aged 18-29 years in good health and CMV-seropositive. The source material was PBMCs. The CDR3 spells CASSSNYAASGGDEQYF. CDR3 sequence (DNA): TGTGCCAGCAGCTCCAACTATGCGGCTAGCGGGGGCGACGAGCAGTACTTC.